This T cell receptor beta chain is drawn from a study of a mutant IDH1 vaccine in newly diagnosed glioma. Study-wide context: Pretreatment consisted of radiotherapy, temozolomide, or both, with most receiving both.

The time point here: week 5, during vaccination. Each dose delivered 300 ug of mutant IDH1 20-mer peptide subcutaneously with imiquimod. Study-wide results and caveats: Top peripheral T cell clonotype shifts appeared unrelated to pseudoprogression.

Sequenced by immunoSEQ multiplex PCR; TCRdb stores in-frame clones only, minus some. In the table there are about 36,000 clones, about four fifths of which are singletons. Germline values: CDR1 ENHRY, CDR2 SYGVKD. The CDR3 runs 14 residues. V gave up 7 bases and J gave up 4 bases; unmatched junction bases: 7. In regard to this clone: Antigen unknown.

The genes are TRBV10-3 and TRBJ2-3; TRBD2 agrees at 8 bases. This receptor was obtained from a man aged 45-65 years with glioma. The sequenced sample was PBMCs, obtained from a glioma patient whose treatment included an IDH1 peptide vaccine. The CDR3 region is CAITKTSVADTQYF. CDR3 nucleotides: TGTGCCATCACGAAGACTAGCGTTGCAGATACGCAGTATTTT.